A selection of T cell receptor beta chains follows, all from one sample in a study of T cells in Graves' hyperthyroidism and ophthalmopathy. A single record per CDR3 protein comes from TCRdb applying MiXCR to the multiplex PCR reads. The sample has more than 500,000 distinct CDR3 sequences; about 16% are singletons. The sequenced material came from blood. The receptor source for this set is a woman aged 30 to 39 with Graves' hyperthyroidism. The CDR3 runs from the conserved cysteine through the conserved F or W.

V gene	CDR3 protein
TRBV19	CASIPRGNTEAFF
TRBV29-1	CSVEEALARGEQFF
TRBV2	CASSEALFMNEQFF
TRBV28	CASSPARGGKETQYF
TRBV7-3	CASSLSSGLAEQYF
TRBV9	CASSGDRDFYNEQFF
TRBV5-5	CASILSAEQFF
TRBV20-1	CSAREEVNEQYF
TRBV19	CASSTSTGPSGANVLTF
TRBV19	CASSISAVGAEQFF
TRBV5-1	CASRRTGNNEQFF
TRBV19	CASSITPDYEQYF
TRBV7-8	CASSLKEAYTEAFF
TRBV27	CASSPQGERYKQFF
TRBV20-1	CSARDRGTSGTDTQYF
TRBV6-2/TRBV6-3	CASSHGSGANVLTF
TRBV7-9	CASINMTGNTGELFF
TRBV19	CASSTTHSYEQYF
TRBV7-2	CASSLLGLTNTDTQYF
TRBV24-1	CATSDLGRSNTGELFF
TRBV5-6	CASSSYGTRNEKLFF
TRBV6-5	CASSYSPQGTGTQYF
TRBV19	CASRDPGTIYNEQFF
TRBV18	CASSPKRLQGYGSQPQHF
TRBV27	CASSRQGVDTQYF
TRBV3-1	CASSQGQGRSGYTF
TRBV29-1	CSVGVGEQFF
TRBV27	CASSLSAGLHNEQFF
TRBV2	CASSAYSNQPQHF
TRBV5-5	CASSLERIISYEQYF
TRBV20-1	CSVGRNLSRRPQHF
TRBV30	CAWSTFGGNTEAFF
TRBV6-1	CASKVPQGGIDTEAFF
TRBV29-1	CSVPGTGGDTQYF
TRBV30	CAWTLIGDPIHYGYTF
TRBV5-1	CASSWGLAGVDEQFF
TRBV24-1	CATSDPGQGIDGYTF
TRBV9	CASSVGHLEGGYTF
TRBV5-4	CASTLMGDEQFF
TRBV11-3	CASSLSETYGYTF
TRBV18	CASSPPLGSSGANVLTF
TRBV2	CASSYRVYGTEAFF
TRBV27	CASSFGETYEQYF
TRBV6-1	CASSDWIGGPPSSYNSPLHF